Each of the 20 T cell receptor beta chains below was sequenced from the same sample in a study of OX40 agonist ivuxolimab in advanced cancers. The method was immunoSEQ multiplex PCR; TCRdb's version includes in-frame clones alone and lacks a portion of them. The sample includes about 86,000 clones, 70% to 90% of them seen just once. Sequencing was performed on CD4+ or CD8+ T cells sorted from blood, taken in a trial of the OX40 agonist ivuxolimab. The receptor set was obtained from an adult with an advanced solid tumor such as melanoma, head and neck, liver or kidney cancer.

The chain employs TRBV7-3 and TRBJ2-1; 7 bases agree with TRBD2. Germline V gene lookup returns CDR1 SGHTA and CDR2 FQGTGA. This CDR3 has 13 residues. V shed 2 bases and J 6 bases; nucleotides not matched to a gene: 1. Here the CDR3 DNA reads TGTGCCAGCAGCTTAGGACTAGGCAATGAGCAGTTCTTC. Its translation: CASSLGLGNEQFF.

The J gene is TRBJ2-5, the V gene TRBV30, with 10 bases fitting TRBD1. The V gene end was trimmed by 1 base and the J gene end by 5 bases; junction bases not matched to a gene: 10. The V gene's germline CDR1 is GTSNPN and CDR2 SVGIG (reference sequence). This CDR3 comprises 16 residues. The CDR3 nucleotides read TGTGCCTGGAGTGACAACCGGGACAGGGGTAGGGAGACCCAGTACTTC. Protein: CAWSDNRDRGRETQYF. The complete variable domain, with remaining parts taken from reference TRBV30 and TRBJ2-5, reads SQTIHQWPATLVQPVGSPLSLECTVEGTSNPNLYWYRQAAGRGLQLLFYSVGIGQISSEVPQNLSASRPQDRQFILSSKKLLLSDSGFYLCAWSDNRDRGRETQYFGPGTRLLVL.

This chain links TRBV7-2 with TRBJ2-1, with D perhaps assigned TRBD1 or TRBD2 (6 bases each). Germline CDR1 SGHTA, CDR2 FQGNSA. This CDR3 has 17 amino acids. V was clipped by 5 bases and J by 2 bases, with 19 bases between them. CDR3 residues: CASSPRGAGSTYNEQFF. CDR3 in DNA: TGTGCCAGCAGCCCCAGGGGAGCGGGTTCCACCTACAATGAGCAGTTCTTC.

The chain is built from TRBV9 and TRBJ1-6; D not resolved. Germline CDR1 and CDR2: SGDLS and YYNGEE. The CDR3 consists of 14 residues. Trimming took off 0 bases at V and 2 bases at J, with 3 bases between the two ends. The CDR3 DNA sequence: TGTGCCAGCAGCGTAGGGACCTATAATTCACCCCTCCACTTT. Protein: CASSVGTYNSPLHF.

The chain uses TRBV4-1 and TRBJ2-3, with 16 bases identical to TRBD2. The germline CDR1 and CDR2 sequences are MGHRA and YSYEKL. The CDR3 is made up of 16 amino acids. J gave up 10 bases and V 4 bases, and 8 bases lay outside the gene matches. The CDR3 loop is CASSPTGTSGGAPQYF. The CDR3 DNA reads TGCGCCAGCAGCCCTACTGGGACTAGCGGGGGGGCCCCGCAGTATTTT.

The chain employs TRBV5-1 and TRBJ2-3, with 11 nucleotides matching TRBD2. V was clipped by 3 bases and J by 6 bases; unmatched bases: 9. Germline V gene data show CDR1 as SGHRS and CDR2 as YFSETQ. This CDR3 is built from 16 residues. CDR3 DNA sequence: TGCGCCAGCAGCTCTCTTCTAGCGGGAGGCCGTGATACGCAGTATTTT. Translation gives CASSSLLAGGRDTQYF.

A single count supports this clone. CDR3 amino acids: CASSRDRGREKLFF. In DNA form, the CDR3 reads TGTGCCAGCAGCCGGGACAGGGGGCGAGAAAAACTGTTTTTT. This sequence joins TRBV13 and TRBJ1-4; TRBD1 aligns across 12 bases. This CDR3 comprises 14 residues. Per germline, CDR1 PRHDT and CDR2 FYEKMQ (reference sequence). The V gene end was trimmed by 5 bases and the J gene end by 8 bases; junction bases not matched to a gene: 3.

The J gene is TRBJ2-7, the V gene TRBV11-2; 9 positions agree with TRBD1. The CDR3 covers 16 residues. Trimming at V came to 5 bases and at J to 1 base, leaving 9 bases not matched to a gene. CDR1 SGHAT and CDR2 FQNNGV come from the germline V gene. The CDR3 bases are TGTGCCAGCAGCCCTAGGACCGGGACAGGGTCCTACGAGCAGTACTTC. Its protein product is CASSPRTGTGSYEQYF. The whole variable domain, filled in from reference TRBV11-2 and TRBJ2-7, reads EAGVAQSPRYKIIEKRQSVAFWCNPISGHATLYWYQQILGQGPKLLIQFQNNGVVDDSQLPKDRFSAERLKGVDSTLKIQPAKLEDSAVYLCASSPRTGTGSYEQYFGPGTRLTVT.

The J gene is TRBJ2-1, the V gene TRBV28; D ambiguous. Looked up from germline, CDR1 is MDHEN and CDR2 is SYDVKM. The CDR3 is 16 amino acids. The germline V and J ends were trimmed by 4 bases and 2 bases, with 15 bases remaining between them. The CDR3 spells CASSSLGRGAYNEQFF. The DNA for the CDR3 is TGTGCCAGCAGTTCTCTAGGTCGTGGGGCCTACAATGAGCAGTTCTTC.

V and J are TRBV7-9 and TRBJ2-1; D remains unclear. The V end was cut by 2 bases, the J end by 7 bases, with 9 bases between. Looked up from germline, CDR1 is SEHNR and CDR2 is FQNEAQ (reference sequence). This CDR3 comprises 13 residues. CDR3 protein: CASSLTGQNEQFF. The CDR3 DNA follows: TGTGCCAGCAGCTTAACGGGCCAGAATGAGCAGTTCTTC.

This sequence joins TRBV7-2 and TRBJ2-7, with 7 bases identical to TRBD1. Germline V gives CDR1 SGHTA, CDR2 FQGNSA. The V gene end was trimmed by 4 bases and the J gene end by 0 bases; junction bases not matched to a gene: 3. This CDR3 contains 14 residues. CDR3 nucleotides: TGTGCCAGCAGCTCGACAGGGATCTCCTACGAGCAGTACTTC. Amino acids: CASSSTGISYEQYF.

This sequence joins TRBV19 and TRBJ2-1; no clear D. Germline V gives CDR1 LNHDA, CDR2 SQIVND (reference sequence). V was clipped by 4 bases and J by 8 bases, with 9 bases between them. The CDR3 is 12 amino acids. DNA of the CDR3: TGTGCCAGTAGTACGCTCCACCATGAGCAGTTCTTC. Protein product: CASSTLHHEQFF.

The chain employs TRBV28 and TRBJ2-5, with TRBD2 matching 8 bases. V was clipped by 6 bases and J by 5 bases; unmatched bases: 5. The CDR3 extends over 13 amino acids. Germline lookup yields CDR1 MDHEN and CDR2 SYDVKM. Here the CDR3 reads CASRSGGRETQYF. In nucleotides, the CDR3 is TGTGCCAGCAGGAGCGGGGGAAGGGAGACCCAGTACTTC.

This clone was counted once. The chain employs TRBV6-6 and TRBJ1-2; D gene uncertain. CDR3 length: 13 residues. The germline V gene has CDR1 MNHNY and CDR2 SVGAGI (reference sequence). Trimming cost V 7 bases and J 8 bases, with 17 bases left between them. CDR3: CASTPWGSRGYTF. The CDR3 nucleotides are TGTGCCAGCACCCCCTGGGGATCTCGGGGCTACACCTTC.

V gene TRBV12-5 combines with J gene TRBJ1-1, with D unclear. CDR1 and CDR2 from the germline V gene are LGHNT and FRNRAP. Between the trimmed V and J ends, which lost 6 bases and 2 bases, there was a span of 10 bases. The CDR3 sequence is 13 residues long. The CDR3 DNA reads as TGTGCTAGTGGCGACAACGTTAACACTGAAGCTTTCTTT. This translates into CASGDNVNTEAFF.

The chain has TRBV4-2 and TRBJ1-5; TRBD1 is a possible D gene (6 bases). The CDR3 is 16 amino acids. Germline assignment: CDR1 LGHNA and CDR2 YNFKEQ. Trimming pared 3 bases from V and 7 bases from J, leaving 19 bases between. The CDR3 protein is CASSQEDRQAIQPQHF. The CDR3 bases are TGTGCCAGCAGCCAGGAAGACAGGCAGGCGATCCAGCCCCAGCATTTT.

The genes are TRBV30 and TRBJ2-4; D ambiguous. V was shortened by 7 bases and J by 1 base, with 17 bases between the two germline ends. The CDR3 runs 15 residues. The germline CDR1 and CDR2 sequences are GTSNPN and SVGIG (reference sequence). The CDR3 loop reads CASRVGIGAKNIQYF. The DNA for the CDR3 is TGTGCCTCCCGAGTGGGGATCGGGGCCAAAAACATTCAGTACTTC.

V and J are TRBV6-1 and TRBJ2-5; D is perhaps TRBD2 (6 bases). Trimming took off 6 bases at V and 5 bases at J, with 13 bases between the two ends. Germline CDR1 is MNHNS and CDR2 is SASEGT. CDR3 length equals 13 residues. The CDR3 DNA follows: TGTGCCAGCAGCCCGACTAGTTCCGAGACCCAGTACTTC. Translating gives CASSPTSSETQYF.

The rearrangement uses TRBV6-6 and TRBJ2-1; perhaps TRBD1 as D (5 bases). Germline CDR1 MNHNY, CDR2 SVGAGI (reference sequence). There are 13 residues in the CDR3. Between the trimmed V and J ends, which lost 0 bases and 7 bases, there was a span of 7 bases. The CDR3 bases are TGTGCCAGCAGTTACTCGACAGAGAATGAGCAGTTCTTC. Protein: CASSYSTENEQFF.

The gene calls are TRBV9 and TRBJ2-7; D is uncertain. The V gene's germline CDR1 is SGDLS and CDR2 YYNGEE. The CDR3 runs to 15 residues. V was shortened by 4 bases and J by 4 bases, with 18 bases between the two germline ends. CDR3 residues: CASSPTPSSWYEQYF. The DNA of the CDR3 is TGTGCCAGCAGCCCGACGCCTAGTAGCTGGTACGAGCAGTACTTC. The full variable domain, its missing parts supplied by reference TRBV9 and TRBJ2-7, is DSGVTQTPKHLITATGQRVTLRCSPRSGDLSVYWYQQSLDQGLQFLIQYYNGEERAKGNILERFSAQQFPDLHSELNLSSLELGDSALYFCASSPTPSSWYEQYFGPGTRLTVT.